This is a list of T cell receptor beta chains from one sample in a study of blood T cell repertoires in COVID-19. Only in-frame clones appear in the TCRdb table, and some are missing; sequencing was by immunoSEQ multiplex PCR. The sample has 100,000 to 150,000 clones; almost 70% are singletons. The sequenced material came from peripheral blood. The receptors come from a woman in her seventies with acute or convalescent COVID-19. Each CDR3 is given with its conserved first and last residue. D genes are given only for firm matches. Clone size is not always given. Where it is, it says once, few, many or a class for expanded clones.

J | V | length | size | D | CDR3 | DNA
TRBJ1-1 | TRBV6-5 | 15 | NA | TRBD1 | CASSYSIQGYTEAFF | TGTGCCAGCAGTTACTCGATACAGGGGTACACTGAAGCTTTCTTT
TRBJ1-2 | TRBV10-3 | 14 | once | TRBD1 | CAISESGDSYGYTF | TGTGCCATCAGTGAGTCAGGGGACAGCTATGGCTACACCTTC
TRBJ1-4 | TRBV5-1 | 15 | NA | NA | CASSPSAVTGEKLFF | TGCGCCAGCAGCCCGTCCGCCGTGACGGGTGAAAAACTGTTTTTT
TRBJ2-4 | TRBV12-3/TRBV12-4 | 13 | NA | TRBD1 | CASSQGQGNIQYF | TGTGCCAGCAGTCAGGGACAGGGGAACATTCAGTACTTC
TRBJ1-1 | TRBV2 | 14 | NA | NA | CASSEAIRATEAFF | TGTGCCAGCAGTGAAGCGATAAGAGCCACCGAAGCTTTCTTT
TRBJ1-2 | TRBV6-5 | 16 | NA | TRBD1 | CASSYSGTGAEGGYTF | TGTGCCAGCAGTTACTCCGGAACAGGGGCTGAGGGAGGCTACACCTTC
TRBJ2-1 | TRBV6-5 | 14 | NA | TRBD2 | CATKREHSYNEQFF | TGTGCCACTAAGCGGGAACACTCCTACAATGAGCAGTTCTTC
TRBJ2-6 | TRBV9 | 18 | NA | TRBD1 | CASSARTGPVGGANVLTF | TGTGCCAGCAGCGCAAGGACAGGGCCTGTGGGGGGGGCCAACGTCCTGACTTTC
TRBJ2-1 | TRBV30 | 15 | NA | TRBD2 | CAWSRLAGIYNEQFF | TGTGCCTGGAGTAGGCTAGCGGGAATCTACAATGAGCAGTTCTTC
TRBJ2-3 | TRBV3-1/TRBV3-2 | 14 | once | NA | CASSQLPSSNTQYF | TGTGCCAGCAGCCAACTACCCTCTAGCAATACGCAGTATTTT
TRBJ2-3 | TRBV7-6 | 22 | NA | TRBD2 | CASSLDPDSSGGIKGPTDTQYF | TGTGCCAGCAGCTTAGATCCCGACTCTAGCGGGGGGATTAAAGGTCCCACAGATACGCAGTATTTT
TRBJ2-2 | TRBV5-5 | 17 | NA | TRBD2 | CASSLAWTSGYTGELFF | TGTGCCAGCAGCTTGGCCTGGACTAGCGGGTACACCGGGGAGCTGTTTTTT
TRBJ2-1 | TRBV11-3 | 16 | once | TRBD1 | CASSLGGQGGYNEQFF | TGTGCCAGCAGCTTAGGGGGACAGGGAGGCTACAATGAGCAGTTCTTC
TRBJ1-4 | TRBV7-2 | 16 | NA | NA | CASSSSEGLPNEKLFF | TGTGCCAGCAGCTCGTCGGAGGGGTTACCTAATGAAAAACTGTTTTTT
TRBJ1-2 | TRBV5-4 | 15 | NA | NA | CASSLRGFRGDGYTF | TGTGCCAGCAGCTTGAGGGGCTTTCGGGGGGATGGCTACACCTTC
TRBJ1-2 | TRBV18 | 14 | few | TRBD1 | CASSPGQGGYGYTF | TGTGCCAGCTCACCAGGACAGGGCGGCTATGGCTACACCTTC
TRBJ1-1 | TRBV28 | 13 | few | NA | CASSLTANTEAFF | TGTGCCAGCAGTTTGACAGCGAACACTGAAGCTTTCTTT
TRBJ2-7 | TRBV5-4 | 15 | once | NA | CASSLRTSARGEQYF | TGTGCCAGCAGCCTCCGAACTTCCGCCCGGGGAGAGCAGTACTTC
TRBJ2-1 | TRBV5-6 | 13 | NA | NA | CASSLATGNEQFF | TGTGCCAGCAGCTTGGCCACAGGAAATGAGCAGTTCTTC
TRBJ2-2 | TRBV5-6 | 17 | NA | NA | CASSLSRDWLNTGELFF | TGTGCCAGCAGCTTGTCTAGGGACTGGCTGAACACCGGGGAGCTGTTTTTT
TRBJ1-2 | TRBV18 | 14 | NA | NA | CASSPGGPNYGYTF | TGTGCCAGCTCACCCGGAGGCCCCAACTATGGCTACACCTTC
TRBJ1-2 | TRBV10-3 | 18 | few | NA | CAISGFLGGEPSNYGYTF | TGTGCCATCAGTGGATTTCTTGGGGGGGAGCCTTCAAACTATGGCTACACCTTC
TRBJ1-5 | TRBV6-1 | 16 | NA | NA | CASSDSQWGGPQPQHF | TGTGCCAGCAGTGATAGCCAGTGGGGGGGGCCTCAGCCCCAGCATTTT
TRBJ2-1 | TRBV5-1 | 14 | NA | NA | CASSQSGVMNEQFF | TGCGCCAGCAGCCAGTCGGGAGTAATGAATGAGCAGTTCTTC
TRBJ1-2 | TRBV24-1 | 15 | many | TRBD1 | CATSDPGTANYGYTF | TGTGCCACCAGTGATCCCGGGACAGCTAACTATGGCTACACCTTC
TRBJ2-2 | TRBV3-1/TRBV3-2 | 18 | NA | TRBD1 | CASSPLVPGQGETGELFF | TGTGCCAGCAGCCCCCTGGTCCCGGGACAGGGGGAAACCGGGGAGCTGTTTTTT
TRBJ1-6 | TRBV9 | 15 | few | TRBD1 | CASSERQGWNSPLHF | TGTGCCAGCAGCGAAAGACAGGGTTGGAATTCACCCCTCCACTTT
TRBJ2-2 | TRBV3-1/TRBV3-2 | 15 | NA | TRBD1 | CASSLRDRYTGELFF | TGTGCCAGCAGCCTCCGGGACAGATACACCGGGGAGCTGTTTTTT
TRBJ2-3 | TRBV5-1 | 16 | once | TRBD2 | CASSLGPSGSTDTQYF | TGCGCCAGCAGCTTGGGCCCTAGCGGAAGCACAGATACGCAGTATTTT
TRBJ1-1 | TRBV21-1 | 13 | NA | NA | CASSRGLHTEAFF | TGTGCCAGCAGCCGCGGACTCCACACTGAAGCTTTCTTT
TRBJ2-2 | TRBV11-2 | 16 | NA | TRBD2 | CASSRNLAGPTGELFF | TGTGCCAGCAGCAGGAACCTAGCGGGGCCCACCGGGGAGCTGTTTTTT
TRBJ2-3 | TRBV3-1/TRBV3-2 | 16 | NA | TRBD2 | CASSQVLGGATDTQYF | TGTGCCAGCAGCCAAGTCCTCGGGGGGGCGACAGATACGCAGTATTTT
TRBJ2-1 | TRBV24-1 | 14 | NA | NA | CATGVSGSPDEQFF | TGTGCCACCGGGGTTAGTGGGAGCCCGGATGAGCAGTTCTTC
TRBJ2-7 | TRBV24-1 | 20 | NA | TRBD1 | CATSDSHTGTGERVSYEQYF | TGTGCCACCAGTGATTCTCATACCGGGACAGGGGAACGGGTCTCCTACGAGCAGTACTTC
TRBJ1-4 | TRBV11-2 | 13 | NA | NA | CASSLGTDEKLFF | TGTGCCAGCAGCTTAGGGACAGATGAAAAACTGTTTTTT
TRBJ2-7 | TRBV5-1 | 15 | NA | NA | CASSLAAGSIYEQYF | TGCGCCAGCAGCTTGGCTGCAGGCTCGATCTACGAGCAGTACTTC
TRBJ2-3 | TRBV11-2 | 17 | NA | TRBD2 | CASSFRLAGGYTDTQYF | TGTGCCAGCAGCTTTAGACTAGCGGGGGGCTACACAGATACGCAGTATTTT
TRBJ2-7 | TRBV5-4 | 16 | NA | TRBD2 | CASSPARSGGRSEQYF | TGTGCCAGCAGCCCCGCCCGTAGCGGGGGGCGCTCCGAGCAGTACTTC
TRBJ1-2 | TRBV3-1/TRBV3-2 | 15 | NA | TRBD1 | CASSQARDRDYGYTF | TGTGCCAGCAGCCAAGCACGGGACAGGGACTATGGCTACACCTTC
TRBJ2-2 | TRBV13 | 16 | NA | TRBD2 | CASSPGLAANTGELFF | TGTGCCAGCAGCCCCGGACTAGCGGCGAACACCGGGGAGCTGTTTTTT